This TCR beta chain originates from a study of siplizumab effects on memory and regulatory T cells. Study results and limitations: Confirmatory evidence of suppressive function in proliferating siplizumab-culture Tregs was not obtained.

As concerns this clone: The antigen is unknown.

V gave up 5 bases and J gave up 0 bases; unmatched junction bases: 5. In germline, CDR1 is SGHTA, CDR2 FQGTGA. CDR3 length: 16 amino acids. Measured with immunoSEQ multiplex PCR; TCRdb has only the in-frame clones, and not every one. Among about 69,000 clones listed, about 87% were seen once. The V and J genes are TRBV7-3 and TRBJ2-2, with 8 bases aligning to TRBD1. The clonotype was recovered from a human donor in good health. Sequencing was done on a sample of Tregs sorted from blood. The CDR3 nucleotides are TGTGCCAGCAGCCCTGGACAGGGATCGAACACCGGGGAGCTGTTTTTT. Protein product: CASSPGQGSNTGELFF.